This is a list of T cell receptor beta chains from one sample in a study of T-cell reconstitution after alpha-beta-depleted transplantation in children. TCRdb independently ran MiXCR on the PCR reads; one entry per CDR3 protein. The repertoire holds fewer than 500,000 distinct CDR3 sequences, with 43% as singletons. The source was PBMCs, collected before TCRalphabeta/CD19-depleted stem cell transplant. The receptor set was obtained from a girl aged 2 to 9 with aplastic anemia, due to receive a stem cell transplant. Both conserved end residues are part of each CDR3. A D gene is named only where the DNA matches it firmly. Expanded clones are given a class, and other clones once, few, many or no size at all.

j_call	d_call	clone_size	v_call	cdr3_nt	cdr3_aa
TRBJ2-3	.	.	TRBV7-6	TGTGCCAGCAGCTTAGGCCTTGGGACTGGGAACACAGATACGCAGTATTTT	CASSLGLGTGNTDTQYF
TRBJ2-2	.	.	TRBV7-6	TGTGCCAGCAGAGCTACAGGGGACTACACCGGGGAGCTGTTTTTT	CASRATGDYTGELFF
TRBJ2-7	.	.	TRBV20-1	TGCAGTGCTCCGAACTTCAACAGGGACTCCTACGAGCAGTACTTC	CSAPNFNRDSYEQYF
TRBJ2-5	.	.	TRBV7-2	TGTGCCAGCAGCCTCATTTCGGGGCAAGAGACCCAGTACTTC	CASSLISGQETQYF
TRBJ2-7	.	.	TRBV7-6	TGTGCCAGCAGCGCCTCGGGGCACAACGAGCAGTACTTC	CASSASGHNEQYF
TRBJ2-7	.	.	TRBV5-1	TGCGCCAGCAGCTCGCAGCCACCGTGTATGTACGAGCAGTACTTC	CASSSQPPCMYEQYF
TRBJ1-1	.	.	TRBV19	TGTGCCAGTAGTATCCTCGGGGCCACTGAAGCTTTCTTT	CASSILGATEAFF
TRBJ1-1	.	many	TRBV3-1	TGTGCCAGCAGCCCCCTCTATGGTGATGGAGCTTTCTTT	CASSPLYGDGAFF
TRBJ1-4	.	.	TRBV28	TGTGCCAGCAGTAGAGGGGGGGCCTCGGGGGATGAAAAACTGTTTTTT	CASSRGGASGDEKLFF
TRBJ2-5	TRBD2	.	TRBV12-3/TRBV12-4	TGTGCCAGCAGTCTAGCGGGAGCAGAGACCCAGTACTTC	CASSLAGAETQYF
TRBJ1-1	TRBD1	many	TRBV20-1	TGCAGTGCTAGAAACAGGGGGAGCTCCTGGACTGAAGCTTTCTTT	CSARNRGSSWTEAFF
TRBJ2-7	TRBD2	few	TRBV18	TGTGCCAGCTCAACCTCTAGCGGGAGCCCCTACGAGCAGTACTTC	CASSTSSGSPYEQYF
TRBJ1-2	.	.	TRBV20-1	TGCAGGGATAACTATGGCTACACCTTC	CRDNYGYTF
TRBJ2-7	TRBD1	.	TRBV27	TGTGCCAGCAGTATACGGACAGGGTCACAGCACGAGCAGTACTTC	CASSIRTGSQHEQYF
TRBJ1-2	.	.	TRBV9	TGTGCCAGCAGCGTGGGTCACCTCTATGGCGACACCTTC	CASSVGHLYGDTF
TRBJ1-1	TRBD1	many	TRBV28	TGTGCCAGCAGTTTATCTCGGACAGGGGCTGAAGCTTTCTTT	CASSLSRTGAEAFF